This T cell receptor beta chain derives from a study of cytomegalovirus exposure and HLA in healthy donors. CDR3 size: 16 residues. Germline V gives CDR1 WNHNN, CDR2 SYGVQD (reference sequence). On this clone: Its target is not known. Sequence at one end of the junction differs from germline and may be a read error.

It was with 60 Vbeta and 13 Jbeta primers that the PCR ran. In the original analysis: Later work found around 72 million unique TCR beta chains, with approximately 12 million shared. Sequencing was performed with immunoSEQ multiplex PCR; in TCRdb, only in-frame clones are kept and a portion is missing. V, J and clone size derive from that table, while D and trimming were established from the DNA sequence. The sample holds 180,000 or so clones, 75% seen once. Study-wide findings and caveats: HLA alleles showed associations with about 15,000 TCR beta sequences in a later analysis, at a 0.05 false discovery rate. About 87% or about 30% of the time was how often most TCR beta V segments were productive, according to an earlier analysis. In vitro confirmation showed three CMV-associated chains to be CMV antigen specific.

The clonotype was recovered from a woman in her thirties or forties in good health and CMV-seropositive. Source material: PBMCs. This sequence joins TRBV10-1 and TRBJ2-5; D might be TRBD2 (6 bases). The CDR3 spells CASSESASSTGETLYF. The CDR3, as DNA: TGCGCCAGCAGTGAGTCCGCCAGTTCCACGGGGGAGACCCTGTACTTC.